A single sample is the source of the 9 T cell receptor beta chains below, sequenced in a study of cytomegalovirus exposure and HLA in healthy donors. PCR primers comprised 60 Vbeta and 13 Jbeta primers. Data came from immunoSEQ multiplex PCR; TCRdb stores just in-frame clones and leaves some out. The profile covers about 190,000 clones, with about 83% appearing a single time and around 6% taken by the ten largest. The sample was PBMCs. These receptors were collected from a woman under 40 in good health and CMV-seropositive.

The V gene is TRBV19, the J gene TRBJ2-1, with 9 bases aligning to TRBD2. The germline gives CDR1 LNHDA, CDR2 SQIVND (reference sequence). CDR3 length: 14 amino acids. V dropped 6 bases and J dropped 9; count of bases not matched to a gene: 9. CDR3 loop: CASRPGLALSEQFF. The CDR3, as DNA: TGTGCCAGTAGACCGGGACTAGCTTTAAGTGAGCAGTTCTTC. Using reference TRBV19 and TRBJ2-1 for the parts outside the CDR3, the full variable domain is DGGITQSPKYLFRKEGQNVTLSCEQNLNHDAMYWYRQDPGQGLRLIYYSQIVNDFQKGDIAEGYSVSREKKESFPLTVTSAQKNPTAFYLCASRPGLALSEQFFGPGTRLTVL.

Notes on this clone: At one end, the junction sequence differs from germline, possibly due to a read error. V usage is TRBV29-1 and J usage is TRBJ2-6; D perhaps matches TRBD1 (6 bases). The germline V gene encodes CDR1 SQVTM and CDR2 ANQGSEA. This CDR3 is 16 amino acids long. The DNA for the CDR3 is TGCAGCGTGGAAGCCGACAGGAACTCTGGGGCCAACGTCCTGACTTTC. As protein: CSVEADRNSGANVLTF. Using reference TRBV29-1 and TRBJ2-6 for the parts outside the CDR3, the full variable domain is SAVISQKPSRDICQRGTSLTIQCQVDSQVTMMFWYRQQPGQSLTLIATANQGSEATYESGFVIDKFPISRPNLTFSTLTVSNMSPEDSSIYLCSVEADRNSGANVLTFGAGSRLTVL.

The V and J genes are TRBV7-6 and TRBJ2-1, with 11 bases matching TRBD2. Trimming removed 3 bases from V and 7 bases from J; junction bases left unmatched: 14. This CDR3 has 18 residues. The germline gives CDR1 SGHVS, CDR2 FNYEAQ. The CDR3 loop reads CASSLPRTGTSGGNEQFF. CDR3 sequence (DNA): TGTGCCAGCAGCTTGCCTCGGACCGGCACTAGCGGGGGAAATGAGCAGTTCTTC.

This clone was recorded a few times. The chain has TRBV7-2 and TRBJ2-7, with 7 nucleotides matching TRBD1. In germline, CDR1 is SGHTA, CDR2 FQGNSA. The trim removed 4 bases at V and 1 base at J, leaving 13 bases unmatched. CDR3 length equals 17 residues. This chain's CDR3 is CASSSPRQGLVSYEQYF. The CDR3 DNA reads TGTGCCAGCAGCTCCCCCAGACAGGGCTTGGTGTCCTACGAGCAGTACTTC. The full variable domain, with the rest looked up from reference TRBV7-2 and TRBJ2-7, is GAGVSQSPSNKVTEKGKDVELRCDPISGHTALYWYRQSLGQGLEFLIYFQGNSAPDKSGLPSDRFSAERTGGSVSTLTIQRTQQEDSAVYLCASSSPRQGLVSYEQYFGPGTRLTVT.

The genes are TRBV25-1 and TRBJ2-7; 12 bases are shared with TRBD2. V shed 6 bases, J shed 3 bases, and the junction held 3 bases outside the gene matches. CDR3 length: 14 residues. Germline CDR1 and CDR2: MGHDK and SYGVNS. As DNA, the CDR3 is TGTGCCAGCAGGACTAGCGGGAGAAGCTACGAGCAGTACTTC. This encodes CASRTSGRSYEQYF.

The CDR3 nucleotides are TGCGCCAGCAGACCTACTACAGGTTTCACTGAAGCTTTCTTT. It is translated as CASRPTTGFTEAFF. The V gene is TRBV5-1, the J gene TRBJ1-1, with D tentatively TRBD1 (5 bases). The CDR3 spans 14 residues. Between the trimmed V and J ends, which lost 5 bases and 4 bases, there was a span of 15 bases. CDR1 is SGHRS and CDR2 is YFSETQ in the germline V gene.

V gene TRBV18 combines with J gene TRBJ1-4; TRBD1 aligns across 8 bases. CDR1 and CDR2 from the germline V gene are KGHSH and LQKENI. V gave up 4 bases and J gave up 4 bases; unmatched junction bases: 5. The CDR3 length is 15 residues. For the CDR3, the DNA is TGTGCCAGCTCACGACGGACAGGGCATAATGAAAAACTGTTTTTT. This encodes CASSRRTGHNEKLFF.

V gene TRBV15 combines with J gene TRBJ2-1, with a possible D match to TRBD2 (5 bases). Per the germline V gene, CDR1 is LNHNV and CDR2 is YYDKDF (reference sequence). The CDR3 is made up of 16 amino acids. Trimming cost V 3 bases and J 2 bases, with 14 bases left between them. Here the CDR3 reads CATSSWTRFPYNEQFF. The DNA for the CDR3 is TGTGCCACCAGCAGCTGGACTCGATTCCCCTACAATGAGCAGTTCTTC.

This chain links TRBV19 with TRBJ2-5, with 14 bases identical to TRBD2. CDR1 LNHDA and CDR2 SQIVND come from the germline V gene (reference sequence). The CDR3 extends over 16 amino acids. V was clipped by 6 bases and J by 3 bases; unmatched bases: 6. CDR3 residues: CASSLTSGRAEETQYF. The CDR3 region has the DNA TGTGCCAGTAGCCTGACTAGCGGGAGGGCCGAAGAGACCCAGTACTTC.